Sequencing of this T cell receptor (beta chain) was carried out in a study of T cells in localized non-small cell lung cancer (dated by TCRdb to 2020 to 2021). About the investigation overall: The study analyzed T cell repertoires of 200 to 250 early-stage NSCLC patients, comparing tumors and uninvolved tumor-adjacent lungs. The cohort was made up of roughly 250 treatment-naive NSCLC patients whose localized lung tumors had been resected. Of the NSCLC patients, 129 were male and approximately 97 were female, and the mean age was approximately 66 years. Here is what the overall study found, with its caveats: A median of about 61 of the top 100 tumor clones turned up in the paired uninvolved adjacent lung, and 25 to 35 of those clones also ranked among the top 100 of that same adjacent lung. Because the study design was exploratory, TCR variables were selected using unadjusted p-values without false-discovery rate correction. Uninvolved tumor-adjacent lung showed the highest T cell clonality, higher than tumor, which suggests more focused antigenic responses in the adjacent lung. Because multi-region sequencing of the tumors was not done, intratumor heterogeneity could not be ruled out. Higher T cell density in blood was associated with longer overall survival, whereas higher clonality in adjacent lung was associated with shorter survival.

TCR beta CDR3 regions were sequenced from DNA using the immunoSEQ Assay. From the authors' description of their analysis: T cell density was computed as TCR beta template counts normalized to usable DNA estimated by amplifying housekeeping genes. Richness was estimated with the preseqR package, extrapolating to 400,000 templates for PBMC samples and 120,000 templates for tissue samples. Clonality was taken to be one minus Pielou's evenness. Tissue-enriched TCRs were identified through differential abundance testing performed on productive amino-acid clonotypes, with a minimum total count of 5 and an alpha of 0.1. The Jaccard Index and the Morisita Overlap Index were used to quantify repertoire overlap between compartments. GLIPH grouped TCR beta CDR3s together with public tetramer-defined viral CDR3s, and a viral motif had to include at least three viral sequences and also show V-gene enrichment. TCRdb carries this immuneACCESS record with in-frame sequences only. Its versions omit some clonotypes, under half of them owing to an unresolved V gene in the studies checked, with the rest unexplained. That table gives V, J and clone size, and the DNA gave D and trimming. The table for this sample lists over 2,000 clones; approximately 30% of them were counted only once. The ten largest clones represent about a tenth of the sample.

At diagnosis, tumor, uninvolved tumor-adjacent lung and peripheral blood were collected and then preserved as a mix of FFPE and fresh-frozen material. Note on this clone: Its antigen target is currently unknown. Per-nucleotide qualities are absent, and no much larger clonotype sits a single base away.

The trim is 0 bases for V and 8 bases for J, with a gap of 10 bases between the germline ends. Sequences ENHRY (CDR1) and SYGVKD (CDR2) are obtained from the germline V gene. Reading from cysteine to phenylalanine, the CDR3 counts 13 amino acids. Kept here is only the CDR3 DNA, which spans 39 bases and is read in frame from base 1. Here the chain combines TRBV10-3 and TRBJ1-1, and possibly TRBD1, on 5 matching bases. This TCR derives from a man aged 35-69 years with stage III squamous cell lung carcinoma. Specimen: lung tumor tissue, collected before any cancer treatment. The nucleotide sequence is given as TGTGCCATCAGTGAGTCGGGGCAGACCGAAGCTTTCTTT. Its translation is CAISESGQTEAFF.